This is a list of T cell receptor beta chains from one sample in a study of identical twins. From the 5' RACE reads, TCRdb called clonotypes with MiXCR, one entry per CDR3 protein. The sample contains some 1,700,000 distinct CDR3 sequences, around a third of which appear only once. The source material was cord blood. These receptors all come from a newborn girl in good health. CDR3s include the opening cysteine and the closing phenylalanine or tryptophan. Fields, in order: J gene, V gene, clone size, D gene, CDR3 protein, CDR3 DNA. D genes are given only for firm matches. Clone size is not always given. Where it is, it says once, few, many or a class for expanded clones.

J: TRBJ2-5
V: TRBV5-1
size: once
D: -
CDR3: CASSLGVDQETQYF
DNA: TGCGCCAGCAGCCTCGGAGTGGATCAAGAGACCCAGTACTTC

J: TRBJ2-7
V: TRBV20-1
size: -
D: -
CDR3: CSARAGGPLDEQYF
DNA: TGCAGTGCTAGAGCTGGGGGACCTTTGGATGAGCAGTACTTC

J: TRBJ1-5
V: TRBV20-1
size: -
D: TRBD1
CDR3: CSARRPTGGRQPQHF
DNA: TGCAGTGCTAGAAGACCGACAGGGGGCCGTCAGCCCCAGCATTTT

J: TRBJ1-1
V: TRBV20-1
size: many
D: TRBD1
CDR3: CSARGTGSNTEAFF
DNA: TGCAGTGCTAGAGGGACAGGGTCGAACACTGAAGCTTTCTTT

J: TRBJ1-5
V: TRBV10-3
size: -
D: TRBD1
CDR3: CAISNGTESLYYSNQPQHF
DNA: TGTGCCATCAGTAATGGGACAGAGTCCCTTTATTATAGCAATCAGCCCCAGCATTTT

J: TRBJ2-1
V: TRBV9
size: -
D: -
CDR3: CASSADGLYNEQFF
DNA: TGTGCCAGCAGTGCGGACGGGCTCTACAATGAGCAGTTCTTC

J: TRBJ2-3
V: TRBV9
size: many
D: -
CDR3: CASSVQGTDTQYF
DNA: TGTGCCAGCAGCGTACAGGGCACAGATACGCAGTATTTT

J: TRBJ2-1
V: TRBV5-1
size: -
D: TRBD2
CDR3: CASSLALAGAHEQFF
DNA: TGCGCCAGCAGCTTGGCCCTAGCGGGAGCCCATGAGCAGTTCTTC

J: TRBJ2-7
V: TRBV27
size: -
D: TRBD2
CDR3: CASSPKRLLAGLYEQYF
DNA: TGTGCCAGCAGTCCCAAGAGACTACTAGCGGGCCTTTACGAGCAGTACTTC

J: TRBJ2-1
V: TRBV12-3/TRBV12-4
size: few
D: TRBD2
CDR3: CASWSGSWDEQFF
DNA: TGTGCCAGCTGGAGCGGGAGTTGGGATGAGCAGTTCTTC

J: TRBJ1-6
V: TRBV3-1
size: -
D: -
CDR3: CASSPYRQEGNSPLHF
DNA: TGTGCCAGCAGCCCCTACCGACAGGAGGGTAATTCACCCCTCCACTTT

J: TRBJ1-1
V: TRBV5-5
size: few
D: -
CDR3: CASSLISDPREAFF
DNA: TGTGCCAGCAGCTTGATCTCCGACCCTCGGGAAGCTTTCTTT

J: TRBJ2-2
V: TRBV20-1
size: -
D: -
CDR3: CSARVAAGELFF
DNA: TGCAGTGCTAGAGTGGCGGCCGGGGAGCTGTTTTTT

J: TRBJ2-4
V: TRBV4-1
size: few
D: -
CDR3: CASSPSGIGILMAKNIQYF
DNA: TGCGCCAGCAGCCCTTCAGGCATAGGGATTTTAATGGCCAAAAACATTCAGTACTTC

J: TRBJ2-4
V: TRBV4-1
size: -
D: TRBD2
CDR3: CASTDRLAGGLRAKNIQYF
DNA: TGCGCCAGCACCGACCGACTAGCGGGAGGGCTGAGGGCCAAAAACATTCAGTACTTC

J: TRBJ2-5
V: TRBV5-1
size: few
D: TRBD2
CDR3: CASSTSGGYQETQYF
DNA: TGCGCCAGCAGCACAAGCGGGGGCTATCAAGAGACCCAGTACTTC

J: TRBJ1-2
V: TRBV12-3/TRBV12-4
size: many
D: -
CDR3: CASSLAGGDGYTF
DNA: TGTGCCAGCAGTTTAGCAGGGGGGGATGGCTACACCTTC

J: TRBJ2-3
V: TRBV5-1
size: -
D: -
CDR3: CASSLDGVDTQYF
DNA: TGCGCCAGCAGCTTGGATGGCGTCGATACGCAGTATTTT

J: TRBJ2-5
V: TRBV28
size: -
D: TRBD2
CDR3: CASSPTSGQETQYF
DNA: TGTGCCAGCAGCCCGACTAGCGGTCAAGAGACCCAGTACTTC

J: TRBJ2-3
V: TRBV7-2
size: -
D: TRBD2
CDR3: CASSPKRGGGTDTQYF
DNA: TGTGCCAGCAGCCCCAAGCGGGGGGGTGGTACAGATACGCAGTATTTT

J: TRBJ2-3
V: TRBV12-3/TRBV12-4
size: -
D: TRBD1
CDR3: CASSRAGGASTDTQYF
DNA: TGTGCCAGCAGTCGCGCAGGGGGAGCTAGCACAGATACGCAGTATTTT

J: TRBJ2-1
V: TRBV20-1
size: -
D: TRBD2
CDR3: CSARIREAYNEQFF
DNA: TGCAGTGCTAGAATCCGGGAGGCTTACAATGAGCAGTTCTTC

J: TRBJ1-1
V: TRBV6-1
size: -
D: -
CDR3: CASSVGRSRPDTEAFF
DNA: TGTGCCAGCAGTGTCGGTCGGAGCAGGCCGGACACTGAAGCTTTCTTT

J: TRBJ2-1
V: TRBV5-1
size: -
D: -
CDR3: CASSSQGWGNEQFF
DNA: TGCGCCAGCAGCAGCCAGGGTTGGGGCAATGAGCAGTTCTTC

J: TRBJ2-1
V: TRBV4-2
size: few
D: -
CDR3: CASRRGGLDNEQFF
DNA: TGTGCCAGCAGGCGGGGAGGATTGGACAATGAGCAGTTCTTC

J: TRBJ1-2
V: TRBV24-1
size: -
D: TRBD1
CDR3: CAMPGQGHYGYTF
DNA: TGTGCCATGCCGGGACAGGGTCACTATGGCTACACCTTC

J: TRBJ2-3
V: TRBV14
size: -
D: TRBD2
CDR3: CASSLPGLGADTQYF
DNA: TGTGCCAGCAGTTTACCGGGACTAGGAGCAGATACGCAGTATTTT

J: TRBJ1-2
V: TRBV6-4
size: few
D: -
CDR3: CASSEGQSNYGYTF
DNA: TGTGCCAGCAGTGAAGGACAGTCTAACTATGGCTACACCTTC

J: TRBJ2-4
V: TRBV12-3/TRBV12-4
size: -
D: TRBD2
CDR3: CASSPRGLAGEDIQYF
DNA: TGTGCCAGCAGCCCCAGGGGACTAGCGGGAGAGGACATTCAGTACTTC

J: TRBJ2-7
V: TRBV20-1
size: -
D: TRBD1
CDR3: CSASGTGFGFHEQYF
DNA: TGCAGTGCTAGCGGGACAGGGTTTGGTTTCCACGAGCAGTACTTC